The entry below describes one TCR beta chain. The antigen it recognizes is unknown. No much larger clone is present one base from it, and per-base qualities are unavailable. These data originate in a study of response to subunit inactivated influenza vaccine (dated by TCRdb to about 2018). Regarding the research as a whole: The study used deep quantitative T cell receptor repertoire profiling to track responses to a trivalent subunit inactivated influenza vaccine. Findings and caveats that apply to the study as a whole: The authors proposed that each seasonal influenza vaccination may bring in only a limited number of new T cells.

V is reduced by 5 bases and J by 5 bases, leaving a spacing of 10 bases between them. The CDR3 numbers 13 residues from cysteine through phenylalanine. The retained sequence is limited to the CDR3, 39 bases, with the frame set at the first base. The germline V gene (reference sequence) yields LGHDT for CDR1 and YNNKEL for CDR2. The library was built by means of RT-PCR. This sample was sequenced with an Illumina HiSeq 2500. TCRdb redid the processing of the public reads, applying fastp at Q25 and MiXCR, and retained in-frame beta chains. Each CDR3 protein gets just one entry, which takes the most common genes and DNA from the rows behind it. This sample lists a few hundred thousand distinct CDR3 sequences; 14% were detected once. Together, the top ten hold 11% of the sample.

Sample: PBMCs from blood, taken less than 13 days after vaccination. This sequence originates from a man over 45 who received an inactivated influenza vaccine. Donor details come from another sample of the same person, matched by shared clones. This chain is built from TRBV3-1 and TRBJ1-5; confidence is insufficient to name the D gene. The nucleotide sequence is given as TGTGCCAGCAGCTTAGCGGCTGATCAGCCCCAGCATTTT. Translation gives CASSLAADQPQHF.